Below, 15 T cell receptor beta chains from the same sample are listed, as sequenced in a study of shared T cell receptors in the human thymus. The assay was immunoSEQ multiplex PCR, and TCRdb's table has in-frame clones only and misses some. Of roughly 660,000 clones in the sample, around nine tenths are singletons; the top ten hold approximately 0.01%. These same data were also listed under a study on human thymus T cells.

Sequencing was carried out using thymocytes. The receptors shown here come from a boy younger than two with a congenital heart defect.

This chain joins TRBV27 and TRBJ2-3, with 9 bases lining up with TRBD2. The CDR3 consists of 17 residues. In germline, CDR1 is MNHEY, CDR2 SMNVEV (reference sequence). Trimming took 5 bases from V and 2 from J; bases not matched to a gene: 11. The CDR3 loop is CASSNPSGRKTTDTQYF. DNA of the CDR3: TGTGCCAGCAGTAACCCGAGCGGGAGGAAAACCACAGATACGCAGTATTTT.

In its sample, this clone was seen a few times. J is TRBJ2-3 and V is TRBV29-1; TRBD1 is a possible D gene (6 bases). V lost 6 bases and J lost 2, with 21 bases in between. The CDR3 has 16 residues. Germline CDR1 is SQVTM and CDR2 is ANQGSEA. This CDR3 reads CSVLRDRTTNTDTQYF. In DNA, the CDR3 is TGCAGCGTCCTAAGAGACAGGACAACGAACACAGATACGCAGTATTTT.

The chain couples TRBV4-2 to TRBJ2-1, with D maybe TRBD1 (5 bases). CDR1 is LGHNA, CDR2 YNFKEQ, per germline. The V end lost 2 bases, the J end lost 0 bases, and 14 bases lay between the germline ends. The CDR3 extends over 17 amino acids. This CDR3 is CASSQPRERSSYNEQFF. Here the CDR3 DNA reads TGTGCCAGCAGCCAACCCAGGGAAAGGTCCTCCTACAATGAGCAGTTCTTC.

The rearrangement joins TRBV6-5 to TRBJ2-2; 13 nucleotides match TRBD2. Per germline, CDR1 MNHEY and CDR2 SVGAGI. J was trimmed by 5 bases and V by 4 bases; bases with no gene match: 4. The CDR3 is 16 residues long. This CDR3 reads CASSSGLAGLTGELFF. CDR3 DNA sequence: TGTGCCAGCAGTTCGGGACTAGCGGGGTTGACCGGGGAGCTGTTTTTT.

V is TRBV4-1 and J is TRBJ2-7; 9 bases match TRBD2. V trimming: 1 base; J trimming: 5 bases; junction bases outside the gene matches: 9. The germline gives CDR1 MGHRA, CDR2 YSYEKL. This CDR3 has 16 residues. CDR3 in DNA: TGCGCCAGCAGCCAAGGCGTCACTAGCGGGCTAAACGAGCAGTACTTC. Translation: CASSQGVTSGLNEQYF.

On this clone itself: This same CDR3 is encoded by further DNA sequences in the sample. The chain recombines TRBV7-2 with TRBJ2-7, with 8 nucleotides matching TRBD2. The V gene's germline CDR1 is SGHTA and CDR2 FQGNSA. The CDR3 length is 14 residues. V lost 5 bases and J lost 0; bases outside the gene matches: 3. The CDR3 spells CASSISGSSYEQYF. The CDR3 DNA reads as TGTGCCAGCAGCATAAGCGGGAGCTCCTACGAGCAGTACTTC. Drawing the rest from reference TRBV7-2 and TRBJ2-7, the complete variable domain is GAGVSQSPSNKVTEKGKDVELRCDPISGHTALYWYRQSLGQGLEFLIYFQGNSAPDKSGLPSDRFSAERTGGSVSTLTIQRTQQEDSAVYLCASSISGSSYEQYFGPGTRLTVT.

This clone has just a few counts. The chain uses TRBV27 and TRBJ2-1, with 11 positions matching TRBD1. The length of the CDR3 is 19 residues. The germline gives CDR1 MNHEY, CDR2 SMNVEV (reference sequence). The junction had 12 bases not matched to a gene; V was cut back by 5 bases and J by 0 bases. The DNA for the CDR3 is TGTGCCAGCAGTCTGGGGACAGGGGGAGGGAAGAGCTCCTACAATGAGCAGTTCTTC. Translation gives CASSLGTGGGKSSYNEQFF.

The CDR3 protein is CASSPTSGRAGRYEQYF. In DNA form, the CDR3 reads TGTGCCAGCAGTCCGACTAGCGGGAGGGCCGGTAGGTACGAGCAGTACTTC. The chain is built from TRBV27 and TRBJ2-7; 14 bases align to TRBD2. Germline values: CDR1 MNHEY, CDR2 SMNVEV (reference sequence). The CDR3 runs to 17 residues. The V and J ends lost 5 bases and 4 bases, in that order; junction bases with no gene match: 10.

The CDR3 coding sequence is TGTGCCAGCAGCCAATCTAGCGGGAAGAGCTCCTACGAGCAGTACTTC. The encoded protein is CASSQSSGKSSYEQYF. The rearrangement joins TRBV4-2 to TRBJ2-7; TRBD2 aligns across 9 bases. The CDR3 totals 16 residues. Germline CDR1 reads LGHNA; CDR2 reads YNFKEQ. J was trimmed by 0 bases and V by 2 bases; bases with no gene match: 5.

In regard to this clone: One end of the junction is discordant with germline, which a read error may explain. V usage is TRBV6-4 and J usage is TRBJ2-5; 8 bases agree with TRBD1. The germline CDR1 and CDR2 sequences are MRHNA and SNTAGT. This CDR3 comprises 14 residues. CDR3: CASSAQQGEETQYF. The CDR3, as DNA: TGTGCCAGTAGTGCACAACAGGGGGAAGAGACCCAGTACTTC.

The CDR3 DNA is TGCAGCGCCATTAACAGGGGGAGTGACACTGAAGCTTTCTTT. Encoded protein: CSAINRGSDTEAFF. The V gene is TRBV29-1, the J gene TRBJ1-1; 8 positions agree with TRBD1. V trimming: 7 bases; J trimming: 3 bases; junction bases outside the gene matches: 10. The CDR3 runs to 14 residues. The V gene's germline CDR1 is SQVTM and CDR2 ANQGSEA.

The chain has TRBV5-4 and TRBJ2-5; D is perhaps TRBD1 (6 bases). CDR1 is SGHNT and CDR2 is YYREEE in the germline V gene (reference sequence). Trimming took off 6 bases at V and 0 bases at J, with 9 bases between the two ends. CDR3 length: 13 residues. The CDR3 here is CASTRQDQETQYF. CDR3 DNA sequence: TGTGCCAGCACCCGACAGGACCAAGAGACCCAGTACTTC. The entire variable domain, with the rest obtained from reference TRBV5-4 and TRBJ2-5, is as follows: ETGVTQSPTHLIKTRGQQVTLRCSSQSGHNTVSWYQQALGQGPQFIFQYYREEENGRGNFPPRFSGLQFPNYSSELNVNALELDDSALYLCASTRQDQETQYFGPGTRLLVL.

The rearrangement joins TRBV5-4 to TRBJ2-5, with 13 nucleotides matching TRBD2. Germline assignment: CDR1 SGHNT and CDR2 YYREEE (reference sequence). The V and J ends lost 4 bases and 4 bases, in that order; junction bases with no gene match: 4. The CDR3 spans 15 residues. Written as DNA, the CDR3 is TGTGCCAGCAGCCCGGGACTAGCGGGACCAGAGACCCAGTACTTC. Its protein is CASSPGLAGPETQYF.

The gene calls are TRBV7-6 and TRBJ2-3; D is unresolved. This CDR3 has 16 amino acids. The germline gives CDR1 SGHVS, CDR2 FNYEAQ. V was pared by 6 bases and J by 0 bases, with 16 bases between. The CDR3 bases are TGTGCCAGCAGTCCTAAGAAGCTCCTGAGCACAGATACGCAGTATTTT. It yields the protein CASSPKKLLSTDTQYF.

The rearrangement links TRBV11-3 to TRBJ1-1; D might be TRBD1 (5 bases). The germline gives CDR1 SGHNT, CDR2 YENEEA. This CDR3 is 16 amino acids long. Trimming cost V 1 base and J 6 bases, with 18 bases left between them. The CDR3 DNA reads TGTGCCAGCAGCTTAGTTCAATGGGGGGGTGGCGCTGAAGCTTTCTTT. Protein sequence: CASSLVQWGGGAEAFF.